This T cell receptor beta chain was documented in a study of T cell repertoires in cytomegalovirus infection. The wider study: Both recently identified HLA-C-restricted and well-studied HLA-B-restricted CMV epitopes were used in the study. Public TCR beta signatures marked donors with CMV infection and the matching HLA.

Overall study findings and caveats: Dominant in the ex vivo response were TCR beta clonotypes restricted by HLA-C and specific for CMV. There were carriers of CMV plus the relevant HLA, and cumulative public TCR beta family frequency identified them.

Via MiXCR, TCRdb re-called the reads, giving one row per CDR3 protein. This sample carries some 700,000 distinct CDR3 sequences, around 35% of them seen once, and the ten largest clones take 15% to 20%. On this clonotype itself: Its antigen is still unknown.

The CDR3 has 13 residues. Germline values: CDR1 MNHEY, CDR2 SVGEGT. V was shortened by 6 bases and J by 5 bases, with 11 bases between the two germline ends. The clonotype originates from a human donor in good health (CMV status not recorded). Some clones in this sample may be carry-over from other donors' samples. The genes are TRBV6-2 or TRBV6-3 and TRBJ2-1; D is possibly TRBD1 (6 bases). Here the sequenced sample was cultured PBMCs, taken from culture after CMV antigen stimulation. CDR3 in amino acids: CASSPRGNNEQFF. DNA of the CDR3: TGTGCCAGCAGCCCCAGGGGAAACAATGAGCAGTTCTTC.